Listed here is a single T cell receptor (beta chain). Its antigen is undetermined. Stated time point: week 35, safety follow-up. Vaccination comprised doses that each held 300 ug of mutant IDH1 20-mer peptide, plus topical imiquimod. Patients, over weeks 1, 3, 5, 7, 11, 15, 19 and 23, received a total of eight vaccinations. TCRdb keeps only in-frame clones here, not all; method: immunoSEQ multiplex PCR. There are roughly 64,000 clones in the sample; 65% to 75% occur only once, and over 3.5% lies in the top ten. The sample comes from a study of a mutant IDH1 vaccine in newly diagnosed glioma. Study-wide context: Radiotherapy alone preceded vaccination by 4-6 weeks; alternatively, vaccination started with temozolomide cycles. Treated patients had a mean age of 40.4 years and a roughly 60% male, about 38% female split. The study's findings and limits: There were vaccine-induced immune responses in around 94% of the patients.

CDR1 is SEHNR, CDR2 FQNEAQ, per germline (reference sequence). The V gene end was trimmed by 4 bases and the J gene end by 2 bases; junction bases not matched to a gene: 8. The CDR3 has 15 residues. V usage is TRBV7-9 and J usage is TRBJ2-7; 7 nucleotides agree with TRBD1. Source: PBMCs, taken from a glioma patient whose treatment included an IDH1 peptide vaccine. This receptor was taken from a man aged 45-60 years with glioma. CDR3 DNA: TGTGCCAGCAGCTCAGGTCCGGGACAGACCTACGAGCAGTACTTC. Translating gives CASSSGPGQTYEQYF.